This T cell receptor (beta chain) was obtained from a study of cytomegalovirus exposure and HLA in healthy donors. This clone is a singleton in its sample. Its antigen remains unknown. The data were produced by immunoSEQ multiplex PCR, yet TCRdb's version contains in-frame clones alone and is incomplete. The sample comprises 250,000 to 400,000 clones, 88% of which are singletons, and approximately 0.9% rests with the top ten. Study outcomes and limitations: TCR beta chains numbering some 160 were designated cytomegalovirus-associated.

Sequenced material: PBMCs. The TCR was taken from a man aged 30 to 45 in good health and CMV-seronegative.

This CDR3 is CASSLDGPMNTEAFF. The DNA of the CDR3 is TGTGCCAGCAGCTTAGATGGGCCTATGAACACTGAAGCTTTCTTT. The V gene is TRBV13, the J gene TRBJ1-1, with no clear D. Deletions cut 1 base from V and 0 bases from J, with 9 bases between. From germline, CDR1 is PRHDT and CDR2 FYEKMQ (reference sequence). CDR3 length: 15 amino acids.